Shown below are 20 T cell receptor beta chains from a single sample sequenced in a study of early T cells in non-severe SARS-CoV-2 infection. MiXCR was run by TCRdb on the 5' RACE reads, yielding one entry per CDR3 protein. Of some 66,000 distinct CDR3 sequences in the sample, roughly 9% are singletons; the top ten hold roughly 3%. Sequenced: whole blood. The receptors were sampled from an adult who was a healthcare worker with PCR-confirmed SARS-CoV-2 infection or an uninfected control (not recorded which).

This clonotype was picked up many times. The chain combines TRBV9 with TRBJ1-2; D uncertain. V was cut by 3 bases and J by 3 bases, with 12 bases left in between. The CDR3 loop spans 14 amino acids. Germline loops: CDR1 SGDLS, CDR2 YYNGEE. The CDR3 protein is CASSGESGDYGYTF. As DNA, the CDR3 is TGTGCCAGCAGCGGGGAGTCTGGGGACTATGGCTACACCTTC.

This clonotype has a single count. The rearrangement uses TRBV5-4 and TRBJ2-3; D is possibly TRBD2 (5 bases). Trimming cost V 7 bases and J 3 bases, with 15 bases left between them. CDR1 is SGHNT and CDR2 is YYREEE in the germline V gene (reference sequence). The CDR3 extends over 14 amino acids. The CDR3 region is CASGVSGITDTQYF. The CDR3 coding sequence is TGTGCCAGCGGGGTCAGCGGTATTACAGATACGCAGTATTTT.

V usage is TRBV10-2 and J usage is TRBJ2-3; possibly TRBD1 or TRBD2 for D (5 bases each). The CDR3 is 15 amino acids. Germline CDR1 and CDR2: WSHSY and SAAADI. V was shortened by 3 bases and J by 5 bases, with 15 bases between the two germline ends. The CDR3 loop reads CASSDWGISVDTQYF. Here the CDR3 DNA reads TGCGCCAGCAGTGATTGGGGGATTAGTGTAGATACGCAGTATTTT.

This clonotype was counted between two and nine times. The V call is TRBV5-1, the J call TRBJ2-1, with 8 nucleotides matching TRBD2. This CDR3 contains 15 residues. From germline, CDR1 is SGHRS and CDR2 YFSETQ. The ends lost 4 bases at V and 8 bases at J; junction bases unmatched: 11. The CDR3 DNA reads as TGCGCCAGCAGCATGCAGGAGGGGACTAGGGATGAGCAGTTCTTC. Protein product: CASSMQEGTRDEQFF.

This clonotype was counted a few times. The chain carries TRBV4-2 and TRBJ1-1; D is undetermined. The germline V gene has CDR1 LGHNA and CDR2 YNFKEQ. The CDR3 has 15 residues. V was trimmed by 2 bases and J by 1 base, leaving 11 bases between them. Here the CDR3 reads CASSQTPQGNTEAFF. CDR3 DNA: TGTGCCAGCAGCCAAACACCCCAAGGGAACACTGAAGCTTTCTTT.

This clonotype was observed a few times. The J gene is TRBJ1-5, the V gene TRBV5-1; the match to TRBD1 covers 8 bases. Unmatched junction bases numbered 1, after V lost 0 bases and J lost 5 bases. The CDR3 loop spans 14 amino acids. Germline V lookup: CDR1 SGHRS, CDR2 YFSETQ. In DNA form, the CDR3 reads TGCGCCAGCAGCTTGGGACAGGGGCATCAGCCCCAGCATTTT. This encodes CASSLGQGHQPQHF.

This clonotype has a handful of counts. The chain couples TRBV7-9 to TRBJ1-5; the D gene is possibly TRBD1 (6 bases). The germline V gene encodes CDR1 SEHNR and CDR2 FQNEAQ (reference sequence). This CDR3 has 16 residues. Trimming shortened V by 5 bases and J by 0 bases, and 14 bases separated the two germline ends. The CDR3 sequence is CASSTGTEYSNQPQHF. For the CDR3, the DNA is TGTGCCAGCAGCACAGGGACGGAATATAGCAATCAGCCCCAGCATTTT.

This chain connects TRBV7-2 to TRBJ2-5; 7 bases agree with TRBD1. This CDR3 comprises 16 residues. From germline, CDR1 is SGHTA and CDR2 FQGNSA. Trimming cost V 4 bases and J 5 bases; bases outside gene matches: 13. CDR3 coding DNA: TGTGCCAGCAGCTCCGGACAGGCCTCGGGGTGGGAGACCCAGTACTTC. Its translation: CASSSGQASGWETQYF.

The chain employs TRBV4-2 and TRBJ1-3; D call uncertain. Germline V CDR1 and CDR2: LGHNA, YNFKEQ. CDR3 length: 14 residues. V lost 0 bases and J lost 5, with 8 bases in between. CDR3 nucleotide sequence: TGTGCCAGCAGCCAAGATCGAACTAGAAACACCATATATTTT. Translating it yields CASSQDRTRNTIYF.

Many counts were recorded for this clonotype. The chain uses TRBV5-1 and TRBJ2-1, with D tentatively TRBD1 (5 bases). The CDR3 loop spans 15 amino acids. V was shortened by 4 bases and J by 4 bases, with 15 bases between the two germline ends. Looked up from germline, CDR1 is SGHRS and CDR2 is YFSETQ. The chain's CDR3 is CASSPWTRTYNEQFF. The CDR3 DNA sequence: TGCGCCAGCAGCCCTTGGACACGGACGTACAATGAGCAGTTCTTC.

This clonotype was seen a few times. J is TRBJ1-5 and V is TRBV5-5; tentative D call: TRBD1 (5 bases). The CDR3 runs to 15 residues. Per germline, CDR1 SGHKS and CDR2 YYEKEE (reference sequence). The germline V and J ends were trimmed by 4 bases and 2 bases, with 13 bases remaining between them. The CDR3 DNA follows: TGTGCCAGCAGCCTCAGGGACCTGGGCAATCAGCCCCAGCATTTT. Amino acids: CASSLRDLGNQPQHF. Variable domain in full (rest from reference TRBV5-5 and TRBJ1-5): DAGVTQSPTHLIKTRGQQVTLRCSPISGHKSVSWYQQVLGQGPQFIFQYYEKEERGRGNFPDRFSARQFPNYSSELNVNALLLGDSALYLCASSLRDLGNQPQHFGDGTRLSIL.

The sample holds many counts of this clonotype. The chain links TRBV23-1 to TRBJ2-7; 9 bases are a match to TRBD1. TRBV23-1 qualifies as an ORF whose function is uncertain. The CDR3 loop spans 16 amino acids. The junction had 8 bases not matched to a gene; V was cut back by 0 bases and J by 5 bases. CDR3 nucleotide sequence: TGCGCCAGCAGTCAATCGGCCGGGACAGGGCAGGACGAGCAGTACTTC. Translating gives CASSQSAGTGQDEQYF.

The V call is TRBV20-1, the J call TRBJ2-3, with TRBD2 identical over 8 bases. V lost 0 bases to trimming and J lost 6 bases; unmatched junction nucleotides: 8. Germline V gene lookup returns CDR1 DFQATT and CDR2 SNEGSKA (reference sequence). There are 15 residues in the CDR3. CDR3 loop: CSARENSGASDTQYF. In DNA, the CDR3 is TGCAGTGCTAGAGAGAATAGCGGGGCATCGGATACGCAGTATTTT.

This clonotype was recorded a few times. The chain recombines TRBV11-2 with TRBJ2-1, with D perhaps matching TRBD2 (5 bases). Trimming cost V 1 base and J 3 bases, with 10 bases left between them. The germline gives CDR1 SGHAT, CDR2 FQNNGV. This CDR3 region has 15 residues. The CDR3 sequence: CASSLAGIGYNEQFF. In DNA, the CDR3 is TGTGCCAGCAGCTTAGCGGGAATCGGCTACAATGAGCAGTTCTTC.

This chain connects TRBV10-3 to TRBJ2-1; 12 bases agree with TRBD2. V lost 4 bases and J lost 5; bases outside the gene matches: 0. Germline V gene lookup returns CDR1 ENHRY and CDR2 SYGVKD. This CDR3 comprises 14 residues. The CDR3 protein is CAISGTSGDNEQFF. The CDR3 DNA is TGTGCCATCAGTGGGACTAGCGGGGACAATGAGCAGTTCTTC.

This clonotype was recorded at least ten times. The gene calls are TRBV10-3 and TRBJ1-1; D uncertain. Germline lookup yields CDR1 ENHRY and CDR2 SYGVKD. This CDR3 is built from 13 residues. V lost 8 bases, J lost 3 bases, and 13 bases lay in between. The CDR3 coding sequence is TGTGCCATCCAACGGGCTGGGGACACTGAAGCTTTCTTT. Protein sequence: CAIQRAGDTEAFF.

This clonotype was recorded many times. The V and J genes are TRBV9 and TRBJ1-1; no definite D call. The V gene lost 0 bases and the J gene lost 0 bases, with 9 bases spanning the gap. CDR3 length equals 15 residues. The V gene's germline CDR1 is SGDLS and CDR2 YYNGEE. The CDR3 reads CASSVGAVMNTEAFF. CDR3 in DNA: TGTGCCAGCAGCGTAGGGGCAGTGATGAACACTGAAGCTTTCTTT. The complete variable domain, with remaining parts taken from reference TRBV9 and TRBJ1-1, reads DSGVTQTPKHLITATGQRVTLRCSPRSGDLSVYWYQQSLDQGLQFLIQYYNGEERAKGNILERFSAQQFPDLHSELNLSSLELGDSALYFCASSVGAVMNTEAFFGQGTRLTVV.

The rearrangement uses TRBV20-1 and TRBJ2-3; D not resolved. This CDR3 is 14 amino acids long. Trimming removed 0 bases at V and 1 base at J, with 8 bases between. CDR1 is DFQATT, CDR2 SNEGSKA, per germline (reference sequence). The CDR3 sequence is CSARDGQRTDTQYF. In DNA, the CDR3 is TGCAGTGCTAGAGACGGTCAGCGCACAGATACGCAGTATTTT.

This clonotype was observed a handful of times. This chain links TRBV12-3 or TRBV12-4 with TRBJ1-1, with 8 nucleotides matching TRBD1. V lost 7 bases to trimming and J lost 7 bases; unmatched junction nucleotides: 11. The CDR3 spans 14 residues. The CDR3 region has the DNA TGTGCCAGCACTATGACAGGGGCTTCCAGTGAAGCTTTCTTT. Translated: CASTMTGASSEAFF.

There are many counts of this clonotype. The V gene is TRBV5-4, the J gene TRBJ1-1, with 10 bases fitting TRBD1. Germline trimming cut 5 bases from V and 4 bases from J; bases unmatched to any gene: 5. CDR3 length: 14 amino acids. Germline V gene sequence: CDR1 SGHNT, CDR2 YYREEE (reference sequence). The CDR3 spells CASSRQGAGTEAFF. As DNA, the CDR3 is TGTGCCAGCAGTCGACAGGGGGCCGGCACTGAAGCTTTCTTT.